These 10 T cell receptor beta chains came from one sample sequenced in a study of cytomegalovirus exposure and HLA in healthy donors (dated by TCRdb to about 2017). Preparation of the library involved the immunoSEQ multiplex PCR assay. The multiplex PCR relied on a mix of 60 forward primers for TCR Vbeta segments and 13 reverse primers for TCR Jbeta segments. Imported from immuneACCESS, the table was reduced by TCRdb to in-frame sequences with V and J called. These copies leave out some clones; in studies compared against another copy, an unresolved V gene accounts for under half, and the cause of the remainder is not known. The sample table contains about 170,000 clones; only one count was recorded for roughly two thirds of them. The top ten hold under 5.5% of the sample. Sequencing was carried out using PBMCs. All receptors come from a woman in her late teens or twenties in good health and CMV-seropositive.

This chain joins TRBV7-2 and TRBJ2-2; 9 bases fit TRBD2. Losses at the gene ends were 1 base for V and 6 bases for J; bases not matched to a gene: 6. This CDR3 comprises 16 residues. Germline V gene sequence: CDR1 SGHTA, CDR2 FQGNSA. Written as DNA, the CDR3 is TGTGCCAGCAGCTTAGTCGGGCGGGGGGGCGCCGGGGAGCTGTTTTTT. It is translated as CASSLVGRGGAGELFF. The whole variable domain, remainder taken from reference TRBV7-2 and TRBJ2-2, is GAGVSQSPSNKVTEKGKDVELRCDPISGHTALYWYRQSLGQGLEFLIYFQGNSAPDKSGLPSDRFSAERTGGSVSTLTIQRTQQEDSAVYLCASSLVGRGGAGELFFGEGSRLTVL.

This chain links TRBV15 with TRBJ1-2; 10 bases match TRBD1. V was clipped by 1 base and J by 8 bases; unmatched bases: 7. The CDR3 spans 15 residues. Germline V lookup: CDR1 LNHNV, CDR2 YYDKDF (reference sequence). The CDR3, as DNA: TGTGCCACCAGCAGAGCCTGGACAGGGGGTACGGGCTACACCTTC. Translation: CATSRAWTGGTGYTF.

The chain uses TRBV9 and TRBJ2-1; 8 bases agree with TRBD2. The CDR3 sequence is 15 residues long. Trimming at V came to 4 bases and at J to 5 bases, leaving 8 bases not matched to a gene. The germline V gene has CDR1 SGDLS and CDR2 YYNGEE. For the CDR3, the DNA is TGTGCCAGCAGCATCCGGGGGGGGTCGAACAATGAGCAGTTCTTC. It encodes CASSIRGGSNNEQFF.

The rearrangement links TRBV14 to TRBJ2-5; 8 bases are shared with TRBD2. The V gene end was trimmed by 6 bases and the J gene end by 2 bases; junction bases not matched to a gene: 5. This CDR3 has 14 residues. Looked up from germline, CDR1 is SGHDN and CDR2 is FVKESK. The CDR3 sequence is CASSRRGVQETQYF. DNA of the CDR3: TGTGCCAGCAGTCGGCGGGGGGTACAAGAGACCCAGTACTTC.

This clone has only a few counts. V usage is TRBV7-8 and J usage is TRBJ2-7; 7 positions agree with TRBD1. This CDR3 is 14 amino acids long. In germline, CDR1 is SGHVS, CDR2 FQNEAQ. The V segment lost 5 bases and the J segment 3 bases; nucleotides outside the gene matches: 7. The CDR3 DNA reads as TGTGCCAGCAGCCCACGGACAGGTGACTACGAGCAGTACTTC. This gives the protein CASSPRTGDYEQYF.

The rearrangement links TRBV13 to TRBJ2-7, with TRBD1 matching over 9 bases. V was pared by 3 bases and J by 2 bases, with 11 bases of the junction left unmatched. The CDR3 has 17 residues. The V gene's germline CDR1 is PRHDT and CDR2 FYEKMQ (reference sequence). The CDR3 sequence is CASSFVLEGTGTYEQYF. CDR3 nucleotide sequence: TGTGCCAGCAGCTTTGTCCTGGAGGGGACAGGGACCTACGAGCAGTACTTC.

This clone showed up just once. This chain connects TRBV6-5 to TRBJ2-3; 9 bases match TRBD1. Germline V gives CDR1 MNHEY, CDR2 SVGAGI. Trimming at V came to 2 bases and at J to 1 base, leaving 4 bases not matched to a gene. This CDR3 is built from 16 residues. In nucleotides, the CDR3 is TGTGCCAGCAGTTACAGGGACAGGGTGGGCACAGATACGCAGTATTTT. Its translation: CASSYRDRVGTDTQYF.

CDR3 coding DNA: TGTGCCAGCAGTCCGCGGGGGAGGACAGACGGGAAACTGTTTTTT. Amino acids: CASSPRGRTDGKLFF. This chain links TRBV27 with TRBJ1-4; D might be TRBD1 (6 bases). V lost 5 bases, J lost 11 bases, and 21 bases lay in between. Germline CDR1 and CDR2: MNHEY and SMNVEV (reference sequence). CDR3 size: 15 residues.

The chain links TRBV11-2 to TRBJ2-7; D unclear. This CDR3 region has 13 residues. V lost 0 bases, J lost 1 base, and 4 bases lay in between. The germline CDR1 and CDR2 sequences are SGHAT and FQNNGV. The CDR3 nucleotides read TGTGCCAGCAGCTTAGAACGGTCCTACGAGCAGTACTTC. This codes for CASSLERSYEQYF.

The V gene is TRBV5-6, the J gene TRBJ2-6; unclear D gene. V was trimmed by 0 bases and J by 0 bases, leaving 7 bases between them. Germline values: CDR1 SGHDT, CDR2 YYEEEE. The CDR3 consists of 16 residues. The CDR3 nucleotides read TGTGCCAGCAGCTTGGCGACTTCCTCTGGGGCCAACGTCCTGACTTTC. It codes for CASSLATSSGANVLTF.